This T cell receptor beta chain was documented in a study of blood T cell repertoires in COVID-19. Turning to the study itself: Whether acute or convalescent, the COVID-19 samples came from the United States, Italy and Spain. T cells, B-cell-depleted T cells, or PBMCs supplied cDNA or gDNA.

The V gene's germline CDR1 is KGHSH and CDR2 LQKENI. V lost 5 bases and J lost 0, with 16 bases in between. There are 16 residues in the CDR3. Original methodology: Counts of nucleated cells, estimated from reference gene primer amplification, were obtained. Sequenced by immunoSEQ multiplex PCR; TCRdb stores in-frame clones only, minus some. That table furnishes V, J and clone size, whereas the DNA furnished D and trimming. Of under 150,000 clones in the sample, about 86% are singletons; the top ten hold around 18%. The V gene is TRBV18, the J gene TRBJ1-1, with a weak D call TRBD1 (6 bases). Sequenced input: peripheral blood. The sequence was collected from a woman between 45 and 65 years old who had recovered from COVID-19. CDR3 sequence reads: CASSSSRGIMNTEAFF. The CDR3, as DNA: TGTGCCAGCTCATCCTCGAGGGGGATCATGAACACTGAAGCTTTCTTT.